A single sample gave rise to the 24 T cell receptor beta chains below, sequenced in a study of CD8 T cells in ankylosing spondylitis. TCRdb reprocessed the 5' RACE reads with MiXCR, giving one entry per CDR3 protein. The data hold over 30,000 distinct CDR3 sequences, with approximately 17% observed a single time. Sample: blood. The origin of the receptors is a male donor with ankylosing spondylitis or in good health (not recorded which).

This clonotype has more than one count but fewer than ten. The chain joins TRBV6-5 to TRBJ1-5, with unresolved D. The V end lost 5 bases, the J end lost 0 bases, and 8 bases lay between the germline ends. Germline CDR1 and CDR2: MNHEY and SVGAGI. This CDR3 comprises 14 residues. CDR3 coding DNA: TGTGCCAGCAGTACAGATTATAGCAATCAGCCCCAGCATTTT. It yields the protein CASSTDYSNQPQHF.

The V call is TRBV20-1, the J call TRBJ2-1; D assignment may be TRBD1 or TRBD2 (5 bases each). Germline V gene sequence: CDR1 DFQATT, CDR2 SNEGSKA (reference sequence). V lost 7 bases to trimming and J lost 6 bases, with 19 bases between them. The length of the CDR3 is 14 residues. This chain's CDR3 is CSGKEIRGANEQFF. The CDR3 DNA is TGCAGTGGCAAGGAAATAAGAGGGGCCAATGAGCAGTTCTTC.

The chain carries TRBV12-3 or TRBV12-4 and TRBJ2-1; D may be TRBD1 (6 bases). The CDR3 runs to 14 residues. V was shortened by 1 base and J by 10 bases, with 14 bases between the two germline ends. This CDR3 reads CASSLGQGIGEQFF. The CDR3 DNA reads TGTGCCAGCAGTTTAGGGCAGGGGATCGGGGAGCAGTTCTTC.

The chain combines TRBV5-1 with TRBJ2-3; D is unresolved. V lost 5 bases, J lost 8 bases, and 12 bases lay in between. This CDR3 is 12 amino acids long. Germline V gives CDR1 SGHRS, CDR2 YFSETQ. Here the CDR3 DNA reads TGCGCCAGCAGTTACTACCGAGGTACGCAGTATTTT. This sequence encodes CASSYYRGTQYF. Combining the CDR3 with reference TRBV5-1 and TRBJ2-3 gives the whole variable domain KAGVTQTPRYLIKTRGQQVTLSCSPISGHRSVSWYQQTPGQGLQFLFEYFSETQRNKGNFPGRFSGRQFSNSRSEMNVSTLELGDSALYLCASSYYRGTQYFGPGTRLTVL.

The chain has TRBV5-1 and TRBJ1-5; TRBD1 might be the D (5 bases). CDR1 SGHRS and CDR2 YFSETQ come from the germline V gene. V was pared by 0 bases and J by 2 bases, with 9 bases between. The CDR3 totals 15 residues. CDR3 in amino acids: CASSLDGGGNQPQHF. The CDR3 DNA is TGCGCCAGCAGCTTGGATGGGGGAGGCAATCAGCCCCAGCATTTT.

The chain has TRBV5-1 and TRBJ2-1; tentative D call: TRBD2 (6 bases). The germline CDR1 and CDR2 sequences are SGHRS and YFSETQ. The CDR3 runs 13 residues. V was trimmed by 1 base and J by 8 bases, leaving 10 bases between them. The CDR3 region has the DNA TGCGCCAGCAGCTTGTCGGGGGTGTATGAGCAGTTCTTC. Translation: CASSLSGVYEQFF.

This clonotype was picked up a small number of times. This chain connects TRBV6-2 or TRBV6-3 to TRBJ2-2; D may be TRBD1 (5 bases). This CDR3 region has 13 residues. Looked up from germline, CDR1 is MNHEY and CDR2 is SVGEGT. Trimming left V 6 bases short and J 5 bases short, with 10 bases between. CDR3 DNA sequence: TGTGCCAGCAGGACAGCCCGTACCGGGGAGCTGTTTTTT. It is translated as CASRTARTGELFF.

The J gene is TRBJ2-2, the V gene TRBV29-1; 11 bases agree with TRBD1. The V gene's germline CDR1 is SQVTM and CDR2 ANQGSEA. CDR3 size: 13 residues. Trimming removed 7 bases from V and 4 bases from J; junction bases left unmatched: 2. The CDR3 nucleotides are TGCAGCGCGGGACAGGGGGTCACCGGGGAGCTGTTTTTT. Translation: CSAGQGVTGELFF.

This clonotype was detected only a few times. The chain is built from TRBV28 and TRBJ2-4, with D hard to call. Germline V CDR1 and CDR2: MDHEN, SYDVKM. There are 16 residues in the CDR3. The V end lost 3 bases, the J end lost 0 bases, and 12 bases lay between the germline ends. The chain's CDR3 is CASSLAGPLAKNIQYF. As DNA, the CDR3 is TGTGCCAGCAGTTTGGCCGGGCCACTAGCCAAAAACATTCAGTACTTC.

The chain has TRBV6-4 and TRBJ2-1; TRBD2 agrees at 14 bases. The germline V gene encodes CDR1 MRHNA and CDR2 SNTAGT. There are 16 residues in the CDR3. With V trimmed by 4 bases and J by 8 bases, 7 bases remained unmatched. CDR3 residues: CASSAEGTSGSDEQFF. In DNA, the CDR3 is TGTGCCAGCAGTGCCGAGGGGACTAGCGGGAGCGATGAGCAGTTCTTC.

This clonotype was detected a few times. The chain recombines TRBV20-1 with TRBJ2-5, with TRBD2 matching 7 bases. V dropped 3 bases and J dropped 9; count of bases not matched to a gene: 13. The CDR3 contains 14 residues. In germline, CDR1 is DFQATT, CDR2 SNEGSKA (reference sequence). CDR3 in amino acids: CSASIAGGPWAQYF. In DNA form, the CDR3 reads TGCAGTGCTAGTATAGCGGGCGGGCCATGGGCCCAGTACTTC.

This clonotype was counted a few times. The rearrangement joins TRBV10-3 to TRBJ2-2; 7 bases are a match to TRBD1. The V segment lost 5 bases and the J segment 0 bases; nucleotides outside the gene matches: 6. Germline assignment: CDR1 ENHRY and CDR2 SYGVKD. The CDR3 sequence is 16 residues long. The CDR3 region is CAISPGTASNTGELFF. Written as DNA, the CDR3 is TGTGCCATCAGTCCCGGGACAGCTTCGAACACCGGGGAGCTGTTTTTT.

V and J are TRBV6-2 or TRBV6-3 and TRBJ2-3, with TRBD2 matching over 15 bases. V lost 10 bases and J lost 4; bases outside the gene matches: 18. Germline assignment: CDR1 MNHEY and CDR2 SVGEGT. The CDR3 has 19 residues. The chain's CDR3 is CATVDGTSGRLMRADTQYF. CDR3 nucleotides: TGTGCCACCGTCGACGGGACTAGCGGGAGGCTAATGCGGGCAGATACGCAGTATTTT.

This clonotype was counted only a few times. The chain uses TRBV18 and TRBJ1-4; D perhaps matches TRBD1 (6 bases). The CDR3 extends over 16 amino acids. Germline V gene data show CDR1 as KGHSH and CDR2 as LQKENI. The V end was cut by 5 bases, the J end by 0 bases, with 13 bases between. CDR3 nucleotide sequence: TGTGCCAGCTCATCCGGACAGTCCTCAACTAATGAAAAACTGTTTTTT. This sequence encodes CASSSGQSSTNEKLFF.

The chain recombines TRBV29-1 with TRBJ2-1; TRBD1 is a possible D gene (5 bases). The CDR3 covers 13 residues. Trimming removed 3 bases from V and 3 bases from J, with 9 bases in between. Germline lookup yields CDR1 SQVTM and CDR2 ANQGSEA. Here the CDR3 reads CSVERTNYNEQFF. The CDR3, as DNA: TGCAGCGTTGAGAGGACAAACTACAATGAGCAGTTCTTC.

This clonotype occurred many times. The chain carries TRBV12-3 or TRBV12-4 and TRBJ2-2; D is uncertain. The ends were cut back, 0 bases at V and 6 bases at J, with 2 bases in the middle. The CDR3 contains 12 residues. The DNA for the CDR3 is TGTGCCAGCAGTTTAGCCCCCGGGGAGCTGTTTTTT. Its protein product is CASSLAPGELFF.

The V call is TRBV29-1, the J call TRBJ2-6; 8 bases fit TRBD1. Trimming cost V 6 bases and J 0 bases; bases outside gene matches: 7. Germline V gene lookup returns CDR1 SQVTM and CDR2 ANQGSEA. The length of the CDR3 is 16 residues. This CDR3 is CSVRVQGDSGANVLTF. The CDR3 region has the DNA TGCAGCGTCCGGGTACAGGGGGACTCTGGGGCCAACGTCCTGACTTTC.

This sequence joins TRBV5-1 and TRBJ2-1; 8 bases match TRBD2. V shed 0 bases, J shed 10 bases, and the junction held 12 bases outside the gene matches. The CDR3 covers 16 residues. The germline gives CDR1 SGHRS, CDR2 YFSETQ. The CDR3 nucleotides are TGCGCCAGCAGCTTGGAGTCGAGCGGGAGCTTGGGGGAGCAGTTCTTC. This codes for CASSLESSGSLGEQFF.

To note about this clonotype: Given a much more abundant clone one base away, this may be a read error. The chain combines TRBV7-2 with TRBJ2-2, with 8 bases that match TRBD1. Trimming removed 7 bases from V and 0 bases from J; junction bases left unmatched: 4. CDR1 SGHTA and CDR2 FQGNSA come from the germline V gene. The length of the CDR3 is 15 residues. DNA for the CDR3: TGTGCCAGCACCGTGGACAGGGCGAACACCGGGGAGCTGTTTTTT. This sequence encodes CASTVDRANTGELFF.

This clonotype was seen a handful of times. The DNA of the CDR3 is TGTGCCAGCAGCTACAGCGGGGGAATCACAGATACGCAGTATTTT. Translating gives CASSYSGGITDTQYF. This chain connects TRBV3-1 to TRBJ2-3, with 8 bases fitting TRBD2. V shed 5 bases, J shed 2 bases, and the junction held 6 bases outside the gene matches. This CDR3 is built from 15 residues. Germline CDR1 reads LGHDT; CDR2 reads YNNKEL (reference sequence).

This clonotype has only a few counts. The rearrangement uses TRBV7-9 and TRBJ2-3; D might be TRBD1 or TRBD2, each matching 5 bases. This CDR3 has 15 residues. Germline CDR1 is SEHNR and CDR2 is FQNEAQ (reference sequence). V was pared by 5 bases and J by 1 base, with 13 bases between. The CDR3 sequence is CASSQGTAGTDTQYF. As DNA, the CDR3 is TGTGCCAGCAGCCAAGGGACGGCAGGCACAGATACGCAGTATTTT. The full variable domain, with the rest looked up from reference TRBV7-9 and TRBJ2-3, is DTGVSQNPRHKITKRGQNVTFRCDPISEHNRLYWYRQTLGQGPEFLTYFQNEAQLEKSRLLSDRFSAERPKGSFSTLEIQRTEQGDSAMYLCASSQGTAGTDTQYFGPGTRLTVL.

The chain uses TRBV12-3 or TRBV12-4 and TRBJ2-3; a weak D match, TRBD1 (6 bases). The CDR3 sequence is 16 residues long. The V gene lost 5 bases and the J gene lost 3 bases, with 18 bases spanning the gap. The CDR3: CASSGAHREVTDTQYF. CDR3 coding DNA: TGTGCCAGCAGTGGGGCCCACAGGGAAGTTACAGATACGCAGTATTTT.

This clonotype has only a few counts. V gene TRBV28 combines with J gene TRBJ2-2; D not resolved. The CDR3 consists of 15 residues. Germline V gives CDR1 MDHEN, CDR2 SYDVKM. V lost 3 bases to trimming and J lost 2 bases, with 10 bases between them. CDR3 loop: CASSLGLFNTGELFF. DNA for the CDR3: TGTGCCAGCAGTTTGGGCCTATTTAACACCGGGGAGCTGTTTTTT.

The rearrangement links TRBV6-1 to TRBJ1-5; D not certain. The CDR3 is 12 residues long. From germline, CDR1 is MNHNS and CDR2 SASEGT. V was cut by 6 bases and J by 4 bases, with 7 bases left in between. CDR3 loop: CASRERNQPQHF. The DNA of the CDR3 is TGTGCCAGCAGGGAGAGGAATCAGCCCCAGCATTTT.